Here is one TCR beta chain with its context. The antigen remains undetermined. Germline-derived CDR1 and CDR2 are MNHEY and SVGAGI. This CDR3 has 14 residues. The V segment lost 4 bases and the J segment 5 bases; nucleotides outside the gene matches: 4. The entry originates in a study of cytomegalovirus exposure and HLA in healthy donors. General study findings and limits: Later, an analysis showed that TCR beta chains associated with HLA were more clonally expanded than others that were equally common. Roughly uniform sequencing depth across donors was assumed, possibly incorrectly.

PCR involved 60 Vbeta and 13 Jbeta primers. This table comes from immunoSEQ multiplex PCR, and its TCRdb copy is limited to in-frame clones, with some not included. The sample yields roughly 170,000 clones, around 80% seen once. This TCR was sampled from a woman in her fifties or sixties in good health and CMV-seropositive. What was sequenced was PBMCs. The gene calls are TRBV6-5 and TRBJ2-2, with 7 bases matching TRBD2. The CDR3 sequence: CASSSWGGTGELFF. CDR3 sequence (DNA): TGTGCCAGCAGTTCCTGGGGGGGTACCGGGGAGCTGTTTTTT.